Detailed here is one T cell receptor (beta chain). Donors in Cohort 3 counted as recovered after two negative PCRs, clearance, or symptom resolution. This specimen comes from a study of blood T cell repertoires in COVID-19. Study-level background: In each case, the material was cDNA or gDNA derived from T cells, B-cell-depleted T cells, or PBMCs.

In the original workflow: From reference gene primer amplification, estimates of nucleated cell counts were derived. The data were produced by immunoSEQ multiplex PCR, yet TCRdb's version contains in-frame clones alone and is incomplete. V, J and clone size derive from that table, while D and trimming were established from the DNA sequence. The sample has hundreds of thousands of clones, 84% seen once. This sequence was found in a woman between 40 and 50 years old who had recovered from COVID-19. The sample comprised PBMCs or T cells enriched from blood (not recorded which).

DNA of the CDR3: TGTGCCAGCTCACCAGGGACAAGCGAGACCCAGTACTTC. Its translation is CASSPGTSETQYF. V is TRBV18 and J is TRBJ2-5; tentative D call: TRBD1 (6 bases). V lost 2 bases and J 5 bases, leaving 9 bases between the germline ends. Germline values: CDR1 KGHSH, CDR2 LQKENI. This CDR3 is 13 amino acids long.